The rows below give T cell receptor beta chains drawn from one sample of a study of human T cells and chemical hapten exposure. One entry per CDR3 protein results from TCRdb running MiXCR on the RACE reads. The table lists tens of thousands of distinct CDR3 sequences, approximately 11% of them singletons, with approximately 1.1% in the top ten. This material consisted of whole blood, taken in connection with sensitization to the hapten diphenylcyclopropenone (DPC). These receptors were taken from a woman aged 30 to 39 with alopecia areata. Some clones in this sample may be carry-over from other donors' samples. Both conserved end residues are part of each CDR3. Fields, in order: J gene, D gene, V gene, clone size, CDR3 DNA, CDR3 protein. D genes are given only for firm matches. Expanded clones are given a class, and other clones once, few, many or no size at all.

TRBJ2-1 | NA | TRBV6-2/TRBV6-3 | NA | TGTGCCAGCAGTTTACGGGCCGTCGGGGAGCAGTTCTTC | CASSLRAVGEQFF
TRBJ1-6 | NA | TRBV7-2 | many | TGTGCCAGCACCCTCAGCGCCCAAGGTTCACCCCTCCACTTT | CASTLSAQGSPLHF
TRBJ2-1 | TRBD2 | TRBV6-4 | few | TGTGCCAGCAGTGTCCAGGGACTAGCGGGTAGAAATGAGCAGTTCTTC | CASSVQGLAGRNEQFF
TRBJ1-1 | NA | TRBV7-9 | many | TGTGCCAGCAGCTTTTATCGGGGGTCCGGAGCTTTCTTT | CASSFYRGSGAFF
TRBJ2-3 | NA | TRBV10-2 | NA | TGCGCCAGCGGTACCCAACGGACAGATACGCAGTATTTT | CASGTQRTDTQYF
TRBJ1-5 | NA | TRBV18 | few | TGTGCCAGCTCACCACTCCCTCCCCGTGGTCAGAGCAATCAGCCCCAGCATTTT | CASSPLPPRGQSNQPQHF
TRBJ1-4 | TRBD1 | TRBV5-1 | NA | TGCGCCAGCAGTCAACGGACAGGGGAAGGGGAAAAACTGTTTTTT | CASSQRTGEGEKLFF
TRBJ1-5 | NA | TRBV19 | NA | TGTGCCAGCATGGGACACACCAATCAGCCCCAGCATTTT | CASMGHTNQPQHF
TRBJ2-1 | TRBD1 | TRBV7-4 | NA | TGTGCCAGCAGCTCCCAGGGACAGGACTACAATGAGCAGTTCTTC | CASSSQGQDYNEQFF
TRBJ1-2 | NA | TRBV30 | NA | TGTGCCTGGATGACAGCTATCTATGGCTACACCTTC | CAWMTAIYGYTF
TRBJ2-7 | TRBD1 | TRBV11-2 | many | TGTGCCAGCAGCTTAGATGGGGAGACAGGGCGAGCCTACGAGCAGTACTTC | CASSLDGETGRAYEQYF
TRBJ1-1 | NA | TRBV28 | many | TGTGCCAGCAGTCCCCTAATTGCTGAAGCTTTCTTT | CASSPLIAEAFF
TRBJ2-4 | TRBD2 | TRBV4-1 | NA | TGCGCCAGCAGCCAAGGCTCGCGGGGGTTACTAGCCAAAAACATTCAGTACTTC | CASSQGSRGLLAKNIQYF
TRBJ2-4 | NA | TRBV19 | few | TGTGCCAGTAGGGTCACAGGGACGGCTATAGCCAAAAACATTCAGTACTTC | CASRVTGTAIAKNIQYF
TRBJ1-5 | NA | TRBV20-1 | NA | TGCAGTGCTAGTGAGTGGGCCCAGCCCCAGCATTTT | CSASEWAQPQHF
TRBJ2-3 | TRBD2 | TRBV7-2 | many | TGTGCCAGCAGCTCCCGGTCCCATAGTCCGGGACTAGCGGTTAGCACAGATACGCAGTATTTT | CASSSRSHSPGLAVSTDTQYF
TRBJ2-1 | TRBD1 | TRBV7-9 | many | TGTGCCAGCAGCGAACGACAGGGGGGGTACAATGAGCAGTTCTTC | CASSERQGGYNEQFF
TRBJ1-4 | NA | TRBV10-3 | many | TGTGCCATCAGTCAGACGGATTCACTTAATGAAAAACTGTTTTTT | CAISQTDSLNEKLFF
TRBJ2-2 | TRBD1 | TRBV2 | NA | TGTGCCAGCAGTCCGACAGGGCACACCGGGGAGCTGTTTTTT | CASSPTGHTGELFF
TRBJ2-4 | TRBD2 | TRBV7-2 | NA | TGTGCCAGCAGCTTCGGATCGCTGGGACTAGCGGCCAAAAACATTCAGTACTTC | CASSFGSLGLAAKNIQYF
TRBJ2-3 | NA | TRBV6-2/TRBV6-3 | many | TGTGCCAGCAGTTACTCGGACTCTCCCACAGATACGCAGTATTTT | CASSYSDSPTDTQYF
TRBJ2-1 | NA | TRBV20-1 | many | TGCAGTGCTAGAGATATGAGCCAATCCTACAATGAGCAGTTCTTC | CSARDMSQSYNEQFF
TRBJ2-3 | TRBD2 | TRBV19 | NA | TGTGCCACCGGGGGGGGAGATACGCAGTATTTT | CATGGGDTQYF
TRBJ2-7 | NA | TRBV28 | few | TGTGCCAGCAGTTTCGGGAACTCCTACGAGCAGTACTTC | CASSFGNSYEQYF
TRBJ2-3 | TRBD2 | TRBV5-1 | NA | TGCGCCAGCAGCTCACTAGCGGGCACAGATACGCAGTATTTT | CASSSLAGTDTQYF
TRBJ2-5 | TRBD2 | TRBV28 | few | TGTGCCAGCAGTTTAAGGGGACTAGTAGAGACCCAGTACTTC | CASSLRGLVETQYF
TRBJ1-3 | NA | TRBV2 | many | TGTGCCAGCAGCGTCCACAGGGACATCTCTTCTGGAAACACCATATATTTT | CASSVHRDISSGNTIYF
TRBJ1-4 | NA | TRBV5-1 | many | TGCGCCAGCAGCCCGGAGGGCAGGGGCGCTAATGAAAAACTGTTTTTT | CASSPEGRGANEKLFF
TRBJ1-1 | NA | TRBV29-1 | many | TGCAGCGCTGCGAGGGACAACACTGAAGCTTTCTTT | CSAARDNTEAFF
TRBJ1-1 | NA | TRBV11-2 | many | TGTGCCAGCAGCTCCACCGGGGGCGCGAAAACTGAAGCTTTCTTT | CASSSTGGAKTEAFF
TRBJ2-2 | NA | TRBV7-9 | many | TGTGCCAGCAGGTCCTACACCGGGGAGCTGTTTTTT | CASRSYTGELFF
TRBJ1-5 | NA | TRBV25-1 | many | TGTGCCAGCAGTGAACCAGGAAGCGAGCCCCAGCATTTT | CASSEPGSEPQHF
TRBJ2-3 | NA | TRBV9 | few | TGTGCCAGCAGCGTAGGTACAGAGACAGATACGCAGTATTTT | CASSVGTETDTQYF
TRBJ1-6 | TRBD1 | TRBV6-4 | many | TGTGCCAGCAGTGAGGTGGAGGGGGCTTCACCCCTCCACTTT | CASSEVEGASPLHF
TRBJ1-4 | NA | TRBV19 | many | TGTGCCAGTAACAGAGCAACTAATGAAAAACTGTTTTTT | CASNRATNEKLFF
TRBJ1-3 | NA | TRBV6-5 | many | TGTGCCAGCACCCAACAACTCGGGCTCTCTGGAAACACCATATATTTT | CASTQQLGLSGNTIYF
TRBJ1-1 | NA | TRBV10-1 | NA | TGCGCCAGCAGCCCGGGAGACGGACTGAACACTGAAGCTTTCTTT | CASSPGDGLNTEAFF
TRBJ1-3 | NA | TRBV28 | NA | TGTGCCAGCAGTTTAAGGTACTCTGGAAACACCATATATTTT | CASSLRYSGNTIYF
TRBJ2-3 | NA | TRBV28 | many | TGTGCCAGCACTCCCCCGGGCACAGATACGCAGTATTTT | CASTPPGTDTQYF
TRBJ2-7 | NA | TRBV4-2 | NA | TGTGCCAGCAGCCAAGATCTTAGGACAGTCTACGAGCAGTACTTC | CASSQDLRTVYEQYF
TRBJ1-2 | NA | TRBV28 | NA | TGTGCCAGCAATGCTTACTATGGCTACACCTTC | CASNAYYGYTF
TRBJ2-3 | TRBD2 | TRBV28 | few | TGTGCCAGCAGTTCTCCCGGGGAGGGGACAGATACGCAGTATTTT | CASSSPGEGTDTQYF
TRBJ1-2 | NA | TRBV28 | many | TGTGCCAGCAGTTTGGGAGGACTTTTCTATGGCTACACCTTC | CASSLGGLFYGYTF
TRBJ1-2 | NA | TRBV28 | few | TGTGCCACGGTAGGGGAGGGCTATGGCTACACCTTC | CATVGEGYGYTF
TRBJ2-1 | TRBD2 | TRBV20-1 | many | TGCAGTGCCCACCCCAGACTAGCGGGGGACTACAATGAGCAGTTCTTC | CSAHPRLAGDYNEQFF
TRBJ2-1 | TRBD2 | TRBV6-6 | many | TGTGCCAGCAGTCTTAATCCGGGACTAGTGCCTCTGAATGAGCAGTTCTTC | CASSLNPGLVPLNEQFF
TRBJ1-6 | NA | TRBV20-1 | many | TGCAGTGCTAACCAGGGAGCCCCCTATAATTCACCCCTCCACTTT | CSANQGAPYNSPLHF
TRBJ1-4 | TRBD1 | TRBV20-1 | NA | TGCAGTGCTGGTACAGGGGCGGGGGAAAAACTGTTTTTT | CSAGTGAGEKLFF
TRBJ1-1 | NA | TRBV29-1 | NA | TGCAGCGTTGCGGGGCCGAACACTGAAGCTTTCTTT | CSVAGPNTEAFF
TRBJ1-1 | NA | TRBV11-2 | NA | TGTGCCAGCAGCTCAATCCGGGTCACTGAAGCTTTCTTT | CASSSIRVTEAFF
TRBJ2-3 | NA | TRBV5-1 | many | TGCGCCAGCAGCTTGTCCGTTACCTCGGATACGCAGTATTTT | CASSLSVTSDTQYF
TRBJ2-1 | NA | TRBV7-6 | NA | TGTGCCAGCAGCTCCTCCGGGACGCCGGGCAATGAGCAGTTCTTC | CASSSSGTPGNEQFF
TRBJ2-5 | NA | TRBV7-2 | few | TGTGCCAGCAGCTCTGGGGCCTCCGGCAGCGAGACCCAGTACTTC | CASSSGASGSETQYF
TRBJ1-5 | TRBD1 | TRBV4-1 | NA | TGCGCCAGCAGCCAAGGGGACAGCTTCCAGCCCCAGCATTTT | CASSQGDSFQPQHF
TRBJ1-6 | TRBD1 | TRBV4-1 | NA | TGCGCCAGCAGTCCCGGGACAGGGACTTCGCGCCTCCACTTT | CASSPGTGTSRLHF